These T cell receptor beta chains were read from a single sample in a study of blood T cell repertoires in COVID-19. The repertoire was sequenced with immunoSEQ multiplex PCR; TCRdb's copy has only in-frame clones and lacks some. The sample lists 200,000 to 250,000 clones; roughly 86% were seen once. The material sequenced was peripheral blood. The source is a woman aged 35 to 49 with acute or convalescent COVID-19. Each CDR3 is given with its conserved first and last residue. Fields, in order: D gene, clone size, V gene, J gene, CDR3 DNA, CDR3 protein. D genes are given only for firm matches. Size is omitted from some rows. Given values are once, few, many or a class for expanded clones.

-	-	TRBV11-1	TRBJ1-1	TGTGCCAGCAGCTTAGCTGGACAACTCATGAACACTGAAGCTTTCTTT	CASSLAGQLMNTEAFF
TRBD1	few	TRBV7-6	TRBJ1-1	TGTGCCAGCAGCTCCCGGGACAGGTTGAACACTGAAGCTTTCTTT	CASSSRDRLNTEAFF
TRBD2	-	TRBV5-1	TRBJ2-2	TGCGCCAGCAGCCACCGGACTAGCGGGAGTGCCGGGGAGCTGTTTTTT	CASSHRTSGSAGELFF
-	-	TRBV12-3/TRBV12-4	TRBJ1-2	TGTGCCAGCAGTCATGAACTGGACTATGGCTACACCTTC	CASSHELDYGYTF
-	-	TRBV7-6	TRBJ1-3	TGTGCCAGCAGCTTAGGTGGGACACCGGGCTCTGGAAACACCATATATTTT	CASSLGGTPGSGNTIYF
-	-	TRBV5-4	TRBJ2-7	TGTGCCAGCAGCTCATCGACTAGGGTTCCCTACGAGCAGTACTTC	CASSSSTRVPYEQYF
-	-	TRBV6-1	TRBJ2-3	TGTGCCAGCAGTGAATCTGTATGGGGCCTGCGCACAGATACGCAGTATTTT	CASSESVWGLRTDTQYF
-	-	TRBV29-1	TRBJ1-1	TGCAGCGCCCTTTCGGCAGGCTGGACTGAAGCTTTCTTT	CSALSAGWTEAFF
-	few	TRBV18	TRBJ1-6	TGTGCCAGCTCTCTGGGCCAGGGATTCTATAATTCACCCCTCCACTTT	CASSLGQGFYNSPLHF
-	-	TRBV9	TRBJ2-1	TGTGCCAGCAGCTACTTCAATGAGCAGTTCTTC	CASSYFNEQFF
TRBD2	-	TRBV7-9	TRBJ2-7	TGTGCCAGCAGCCCGGGACTAGCGGGCCCCTACGAGCAGTACTTC	CASSPGLAGPYEQYF
-	-	TRBV18	TRBJ1-3	TGTGCCAGCCGCGCCGACAGTGCTGGAAACACCATATATTTT	CASRADSAGNTIYF